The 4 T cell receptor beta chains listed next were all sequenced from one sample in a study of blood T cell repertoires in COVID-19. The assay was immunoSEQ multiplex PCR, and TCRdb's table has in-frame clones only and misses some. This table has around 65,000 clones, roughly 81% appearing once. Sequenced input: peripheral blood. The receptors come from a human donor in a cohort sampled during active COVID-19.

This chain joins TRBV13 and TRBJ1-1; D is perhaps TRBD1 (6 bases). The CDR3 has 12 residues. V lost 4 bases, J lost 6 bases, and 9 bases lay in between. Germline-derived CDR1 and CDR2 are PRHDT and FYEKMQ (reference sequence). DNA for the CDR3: TGTGCCAGCAGCTCCGGACAGTCTGAAGCTTTCTTT. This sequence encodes CASSSGQSEAFF.

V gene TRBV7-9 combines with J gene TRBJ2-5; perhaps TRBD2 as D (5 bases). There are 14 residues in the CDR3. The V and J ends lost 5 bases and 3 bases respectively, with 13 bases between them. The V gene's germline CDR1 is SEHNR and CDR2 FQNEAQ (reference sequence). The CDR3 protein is CASSPTGIEETQYF. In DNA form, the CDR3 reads TGTGCCAGCAGCCCGACCGGGATTGAAGAGACCCAGTACTTC. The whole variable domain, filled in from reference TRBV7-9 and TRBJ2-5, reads DTGVSQNPRHKITKRGQNVTFRCDPISEHNRLYWYRQTLGQGPEFLTYFQNEAQLEKSRLLSDRFSAERPKGSFSTLEIQRTEQGDSAMYLCASSPTGIEETQYFGPGTRLLVL.

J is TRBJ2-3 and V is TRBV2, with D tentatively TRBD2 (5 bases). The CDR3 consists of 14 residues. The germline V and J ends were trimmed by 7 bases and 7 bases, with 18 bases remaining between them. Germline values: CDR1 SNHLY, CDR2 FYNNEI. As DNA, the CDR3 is TGTGCCAGCACACGGGAATCTAGCATTAATACGCAGTATTTT. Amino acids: CASTRESSINTQYF.

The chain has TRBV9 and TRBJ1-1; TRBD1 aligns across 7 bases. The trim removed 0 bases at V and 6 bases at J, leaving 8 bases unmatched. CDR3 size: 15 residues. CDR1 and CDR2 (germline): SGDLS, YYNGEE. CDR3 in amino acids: CASSVGIGGFAEAFF. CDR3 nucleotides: TGTGCCAGCAGCGTAGGGATAGGGGGCTTCGCTGAAGCTTTCTTT.